This T cell receptor beta chain was profiled in a study of preoperative IRX-2 immunotherapy in early breast cancer. Treatment specified: preoperative locoregional IRX-2 cytokine immunotherapy. Patients received preoperative, locoregional IRX-2 cytokine immunotherapy in a phase Ib study. This CDR3 spans 11 amino acids. Germline lookup yields CDR1 SGHAT and CDR2 FQDESV (reference sequence). The V gene lost 1 base and the J gene lost 10 bases, with 7 bases spanning the gap. This clone has just a few counts. TCRdb keeps only in-frame clones here, not all; method: immunoSEQ multiplex PCR. The data show fewer than 25,000 clones, around 90% seen once.

The chain couples TRBV11-1 to TRBJ1-1; D call uncertain. Sequenced here: tumor tissue, sampled after IRX-2 immunotherapy. This TCR was recovered from a human donor with breast cancer. DNA of the CDR3: TGTGCCAGCAGCTTAGATGATCGAGCTTTCTTT. Translated, it gives CASSLDDRAFF.